The 11 T cell receptor beta chains reported below all come from one sample, sequenced in a study of blood T cells in healthy people across ages. Alongside a J-beta primer mix, a sample-barcoded 5' primer served in a second PCR lasting about 7 to 12 cycles. TCRdb reprocessed the 5' RACE reads via MiXCR and lists one record per CDR3 protein. The top ten hold about 22% of the sample, which has 600,000 or so distinct CDR3 sequences, about 45% seen once. Sequencing input: blood. The origin of the receptors is a man aged 80 or over in good health.

This chain uses TRBV20-1 with TRBJ1-6; tentatively, D is TRBD1 (5 bases). The V gene lost 2 bases and the J gene lost 7 bases, with 15 bases spanning the gap. CDR1 is DFQATT, CDR2 SNEGSKA, per germline (reference sequence). This CDR3 is 15 amino acids long. This chain's CDR3 is CSARLSGQGNSPLHF. In DNA form, the CDR3 reads TGCAGTGCTAGATTGAGCGGTCAGGGAAATTCACCCCTCCACTTT.

In this sample, this clonotype turned up a few times. V gene TRBV29-1 combines with J gene TRBJ1-2; 7 nucleotides agree with TRBD1. Germline V lookup: CDR1 SQVTM, CDR2 ANQGSEA. With V trimmed by 1 base and J by 1 base, 6 bases remained unmatched. This CDR3 has 15 amino acids. The CDR3 loop reads CSVEGRGRGNYGYTF. CDR3 nucleotide sequence: TGCAGCGTTGAAGGGAGGGGGCGCGGTAACTATGGCTACACCTTC.

This clonotype has just a few counts. V gene TRBV7-2 combines with J gene TRBJ1-2, with a tentative D call TRBD1 (5 bases). Germline CDR1 reads SGHTA; CDR2 reads FQGNSA. V was trimmed by 0 bases and J by 4 bases, leaving 12 bases between them. This CDR3 contains 15 residues. Written as DNA, the CDR3 is TGTGCCAGCAGCTTAGCCCCAGGGAATCCCTATGGCTACACCTTC. It encodes CASSLAPGNPYGYTF.

This clonotype showed up many times. The chain employs TRBV6-6 and TRBJ2-6; 7 positions agree with TRBD2. The ends lost 9 bases at V and 4 bases at J; junction bases unmatched: 12. CDR1 and CDR2 (germline): MNHNY, SVGAGI (reference sequence). The CDR3 is 16 residues long. The CDR3 here is CASRPQGGLGANVLTF. CDR3 nucleotides: TGTGCCAGTAGGCCTCAGGGAGGGTTGGGGGCCAACGTCCTGACTTTC.

The rearrangement links TRBV5-1 to TRBJ2-2; 13 bases match TRBD2. Germline V lookup: CDR1 SGHRS, CDR2 YFSETQ. The J segment lost 0 bases and the V segment lost 4 bases, leaving 12 bases of the junction unmatched. The CDR3 loop spans 20 amino acids. The CDR3 DNA sequence: TGCGCCAGCAGCCCCGAGGGGACTAGCGGGACCGCTCCGAACACCGGGGAGCTGTTTTTT. Translating gives CASSPEGTSGTAPNTGELFF.

The chain combines TRBV11-2 with TRBJ2-4; TRBD2 might be the D (6 bases). TRBJ2-7 explains the end of the DNA better; the J call may be wrong. This CDR3 is built from 14 residues. Germline assignment: CDR1 SGHAT and CDR2 FQNNGV. CDR3 in amino acids: CASSQLAAAYEQYF. CDR3 nucleotide sequence: TGTGCCAGCAGCCAATTAGCGGCAGCCTACGAGCAGTACTTC.

This chain joins TRBV9 and TRBJ2-3; 11 bases agree with TRBD2. CDR1 is SGDLS and CDR2 is YYNGEE in the germline V gene. J gave up 9 bases and V 10 bases, and 13 bases lay outside the gene matches. The CDR3 runs to 14 residues. DNA of the CDR3: TGTGCCGGCGGCCGACTAGCGGGAAAGGAGACGCAGTATTTT. Translated, it gives CAGGRLAGKETQYF. The full variable domain, its missing parts supplied by reference TRBV9 and TRBJ2-3, is DSGVTQTPKHLITATGQRVTLRCSPRSGDLSVYWYQQSLDQGLQFLIQYYNGEERAKGNILERFSAQQFPDLHSELNLSSLELGDSALYFCAGGRLAGKETQYFGPGTRLTVL.

This clonotype was seen only a few times. The gene calls are TRBV7-2 and TRBJ1-2; D perhaps matches TRBD1 (5 bases). The CDR3 length is 12 residues. The germline V gene encodes CDR1 SGHTA and CDR2 FQGNSA. Trimming removed 9 bases from V and 4 bases from J, with 12 bases in between. The CDR3 here is CASGDAFYGYTF. CDR3 bases: TGTGCCAGTGGGGACGCCTTCTATGGCTACACCTTC.

A few counts support this clonotype. The gene calls are TRBV5-1 and TRBJ2-1; tentatively, D is TRBD2 (7 bases). Per germline, CDR1 SGHRS and CDR2 YFSETQ. V lost 4 bases, J lost 10 bases, and 18 bases lay in between. The CDR3 totals 14 residues. The CDR3 sequence is CASSLPGGLGEQFF. The CDR3 nucleotides are TGCGCCAGCAGCCTGCCCGGGGGGCTGGGGGAGCAGTTCTTC.

The CDR3 sequence is CASSQETNSGSSYNEQFF. The CDR3 DNA reads TGTGCCAGCAGCCAAGAAACCAACAGCGGGAGCTCCTACAATGAGCAGTTCTTC. The rearrangement links TRBV4-2 to TRBJ2-1, with 8 bases that match TRBD2. The CDR3 totals 18 residues. CDR1 and CDR2 from the germline V gene are LGHNA and YNFKEQ. V dropped 0 bases and J dropped 0; count of bases not matched to a gene: 7.

This chain joins TRBV7-9 and TRBJ1-2, with 7 bases that match TRBD1. Looked up from germline, CDR1 is SEHNR and CDR2 is FQNEAQ (reference sequence). The CDR3 covers 15 residues. J was trimmed by 3 bases and V by 5 bases; bases with no gene match: 9. CDR3 sequence: CASSGQGDSYYGYTF. In DNA, the CDR3 is TGTGCCAGCAGCGGGCAGGGGGACTCTTACTATGGCTACACCTTC.